This is a list of T cell receptor beta chains from one sample in a study of T-cell memory formation after mild COVID-19. TCRdb reprocessed the 5' RACE reads via MiXCR and lists one record per CDR3 protein. The sample lists fewer than 300,000 distinct CDR3 sequences, roughly 18% occurring once. Sequencing was performed on PBMCs or a T cell subset sorted from them (not recorded which). Receptor source: a man aged 18 to 29 who had mild COVID-19 (a few samples of this study predate the infection). Cell type and time point are not known. The CDR3 runs from the conserved cysteine through the conserved F or W. The order of the fields is V gene, D gene, J gene, clone size, CDR3 protein, CDR3 DNA. The D gene is left open where the match is weak. Where a row states a size, it is once, few, many or the class of an expanded clone; other rows omit it.

>TRBV2|.|TRBJ2-3|once
CASRNLASTDTQYF
TGTGCCAGCCGTAATCTAGCGAGCACAGATACGCAGTATTTT
>TRBV29-1|.|TRBJ1-2|.
CSVDYGYTF
TGCAGCGTTGACTATGGCTACACCTTC
>TRBV4-3|.|TRBJ2-5|.
CASSQDIGGTQYF
TGCGCCAGCAGCCAAGATATCGGTGGGACCCAGTACTTC
>TRBV6-2/TRBV6-3|.|TRBJ2-3|.
CASSYTADTQYF
TGTGCCAGCAGTTATACAGCAGATACGCAGTATTTT
>TRBV18|TRBD2|TRBJ2-5|.
CASSSPPTSGETQYF
TGTGCCAGCTCAAGTCCACCTACTAGCGGCGAGACCCAGTACTTC
>TRBV12-3/TRBV12-4|.|TRBJ2-1|.
CASSFGGHTYNEQFF
TGTGCCAGCAGTTTCGGGGGGCATACCTACAATGAGCAGTTCTTC
>TRBV12-3/TRBV12-4|.|TRBJ1-1|few
CASRQELMNTEAFF
TGTGCCAGCAGACAGGAGCTTATGAACACTGAAGCTTTCTTT
>TRBV6-2/TRBV6-3|.|TRBJ2-3|few
CASSQTTDTQYF
TGTGCCAGCAGCCAGACGACAGATACGCAGTATTTT
>TRBV20-1|TRBD1|TRBJ2-4|few
CSARPGGTRAKNIQYF
TGCAGTGCTAGACCAGGGGGCACCCGGGCCAAAAACATTCAGTACTTC
>TRBV20-1|.|TRBJ2-5|.
CSARGGRLETQYF
TGCAGTGCTAGAGGGGGCAGGCTGGAGACCCAGTACTTC
>TRBV6-5|TRBD1|TRBJ1-1|.
CASSRDSRQNTEAFF
TGTGCCAGCAGCCGGGACAGTAGGCAGAACACTGAAGCTTTCTTT
>TRBV18|TRBD1|TRBJ1-5|few
CASSPRQGAIGNQPQHF
TGTGCCAGCTCACCTAGACAGGGGGCAATCGGCAATCAGCCCCAGCATTTT
>TRBV7-2|TRBD1|TRBJ2-6|few
CASSPRQGFSGANVLTF
TGTGCCAGCAGCCCCAGACAGGGCTTCTCTGGGGCCAACGTCCTGACTTTC
>TRBV18|.|TRBJ2-7|.
CASSPGSEEYEQYF
TGTGCCAGCTCACCCGGGTCAGAGGAATACGAGCAGTACTTC
>TRBV6-2/TRBV6-3|.|TRBJ1-2|.
CASRVDLTYTF
TGTGCCAGCAGGGTGGACCTCACCTACACCTTC
>TRBV4-3|.|TRBJ1-4|many
CASSQSSTGGANEKLFF
TGCGCCAGCAGCCAAAGCTCGACCGGGGGTGCTAATGAAAAACTGTTTTTT
>TRBV10-3|.|TRBJ1-5|few
CAISGGTNQPQHF
TGTGCCATCAGTGGGGGGACGAATCAGCCCCAGCATTTT
>TRBV6-2/TRBV6-3|.|TRBJ2-1|.
CASSRTDGSYNEQFF
TGTGCCAGCAGCCGGACCGACGGGTCCTACAATGAGCAGTTCTTC
>TRBV4-2|.|TRBJ1-2|.
CASSQEWGGYGYTF
TGTGCCAGCAGCCAAGAATGGGGAGGCTATGGCTACACCTTC
>TRBV7-2|TRBD2|TRBJ2-3|.
CASSFGGGSTDTQYF
TGTGCCAGCAGCTTCGGCGGGGGGTCCACAGATACGCAGTATTTT
>TRBV4-3|.|TRBJ2-3|few
CASSQATGSFRTDTQYF
TGCGCCAGCAGCCAGGCCACAGGGAGCTTCCGCACAGATACGCAGTATTTT
>TRBV2|.|TRBJ1-5|few
CASSATEGNQPQHF
TGTGCCAGCAGTGCGACAGAAGGCAATCAGCCCCAGCATTTT
>TRBV11-2|.|TRBJ2-1|.
CASRRGGKGRLNEQFF
TGTGCCAGCAGACGAGGGGGTAAGGGGCGTCTCAATGAGCAGTTCTTC
>TRBV29-1|.|TRBJ1-1|.
CSVQDSMNTEAFF
TGCAGCGTTCAGGACTCCATGAACACTGAAGCTTTCTTT
>TRBV6-5|TRBD2|TRBJ2-7|.
CASSYAGRGEQYF
TGTGCCAGCAGTTACGCGGGGAGGGGCGAGCAGTACTTC
>TRBV5-1|.|TRBJ2-5|.
CASSPSGRVMETQYF
TGCGCCAGCAGCCCATCGGGGCGGGTTATGGAGACCCAGTACTTC
>TRBV11-2|.|TRBJ2-1|few
CASSGVTSSYNEQFF
TGTGCCAGCTCTGGGGTCACGTCCTCCTACAATGAGCAGTTCTTC
>TRBV7-2|.|TRBJ1-1|few
CASSPRDRPAAFF
TGTGCCAGCAGCCCCCGGGACCGGCCTGCGGCTTTCTTT
>TRBV14|TRBD1|TRBJ2-4|few
CASSQGTGGASKNIQYF
TGTGCCAGCAGCCAAGGGACAGGGGGCGCTTCCAAAAACATTCAGTACTTC
>TRBV7-2|.|TRBJ2-5|few
CASSISGTSQETQYF
TGTGCCAGCAGCATATCCGGGACGTCTCAAGAGACCCAGTACTTC